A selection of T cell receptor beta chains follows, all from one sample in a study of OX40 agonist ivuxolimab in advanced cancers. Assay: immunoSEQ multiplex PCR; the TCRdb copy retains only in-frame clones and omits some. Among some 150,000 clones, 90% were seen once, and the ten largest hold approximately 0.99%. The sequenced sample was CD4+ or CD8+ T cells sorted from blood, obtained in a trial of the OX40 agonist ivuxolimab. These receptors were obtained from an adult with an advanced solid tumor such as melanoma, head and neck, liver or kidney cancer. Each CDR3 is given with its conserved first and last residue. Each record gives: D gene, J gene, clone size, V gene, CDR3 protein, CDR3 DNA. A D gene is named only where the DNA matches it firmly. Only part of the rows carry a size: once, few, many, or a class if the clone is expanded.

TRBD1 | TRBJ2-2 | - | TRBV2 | CASNADRGHTGELFF | TGTGCCAGCAACGCCGACAGGGGCCACACCGGGGAGCTGTTTTTT
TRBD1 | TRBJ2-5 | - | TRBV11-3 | CASSILRTGGVRLQETQYF | TGTGCCAGCAGCATCCTGCGGACAGGGGGCGTGAGACTCCAAGAGACCCAGTACTTC
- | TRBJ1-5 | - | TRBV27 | CASSFKGIGNQPQHF | TGTGCCAGCAGTTTTAAGGGGATAGGCAATCAGCCCCAGCATTTT
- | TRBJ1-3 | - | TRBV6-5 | CASSQTQGEGNTIYF | TGTGCCAGCAGTCAAACTCAGGGAGAGGGAAACACCATATATTTT
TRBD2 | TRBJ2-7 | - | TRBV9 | CASSVALAGKRSYEQYF | TGTGCCAGCAGCGTAGCACTAGCGGGAAAAAGGAGCTACGAGCAGTACTTC
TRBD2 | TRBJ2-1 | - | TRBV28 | CASSLTGGPLGEQFF | TGTGCCAGCAGTTTAACGGGAGGGCCGTTGGGTGAGCAGTTCTTC
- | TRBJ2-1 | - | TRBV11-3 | CASSPGTINSYNEQFF | TGTGCCAGCAGCCCCGGGACAATCAATTCCTACAATGAGCAGTTCTTC
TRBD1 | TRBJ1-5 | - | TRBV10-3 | CAISNRDSDYSNQPQHF | TGTGCCATCAGTAACCGGGACAGTGACTATAGCAATCAGCCCCAGCATTTT
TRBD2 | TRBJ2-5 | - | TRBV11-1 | CASSLGRLAGAGETQYF | TGTGCCAGCAGCTTAGGAAGACTAGCGGGAGCGGGAGAGACCCAGTACTTC
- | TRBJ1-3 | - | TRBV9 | CASGLWNTIYF | TGTGCCAGCGGCCTTTGGAACACCATATATTTT
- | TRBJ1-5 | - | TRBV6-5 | CASSGNSNQPQHF | TGTGCCAGCTCTGGGAACAGCAATCAGCCCCAGCATTTT
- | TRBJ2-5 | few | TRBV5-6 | CASSFRAGQETQYF | TGTGCCAGCAGCTTTCGGGCAGGACAAGAGACCCAGTACTTC
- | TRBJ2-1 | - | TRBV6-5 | CASSSRFSSYNEQFF | TGTGCCAGCAGTTCGAGATTCAGCTCCTACAATGAGCAGTTCTTC
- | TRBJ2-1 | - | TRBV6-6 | CASSLDSTSREWFF | TGTGCCAGCAGTTTAGACTCGACTAGTCGGGAATGGTTCTTC
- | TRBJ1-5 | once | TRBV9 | CASSVSSDTANQPQHF | TGTGCCAGCAGCGTATCCTCGGACACAGCAAATCAGCCCCAGCATTTT
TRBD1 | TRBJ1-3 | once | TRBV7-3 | CASSPNAMTGTLSGNTIYF | TGTGCCAGCAGCCCTAACGCAATGACAGGGACACTCTCTGGAAACACCATATATTTT
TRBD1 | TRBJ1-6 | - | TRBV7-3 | CASSLAGRGDSPLHF | TGTGCCAGCAGCTTAGCTGGCAGGGGGGATTCACCCCTCCACTTT
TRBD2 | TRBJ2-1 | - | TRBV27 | CASRNPPGLAGGTAYNEQFF | TGTGCCAGCAGAAATCCACCGGGACTAGCGGGGGGAACAGCCTACAATGAGCAGTTCTTC
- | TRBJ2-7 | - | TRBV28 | CASSFRPYEQYF | TGTGCCAGCAGTTTTCGTCCCTACGAGCAGTACTTC
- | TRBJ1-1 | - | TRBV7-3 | CASSSARGGVYSDGTEAFF | TGTGCCAGCAGCTCAGCTCGGGGAGGGGTCTACTCTGACGGCACTGAAGCTTTCTTT
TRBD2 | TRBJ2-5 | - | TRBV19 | CASSMVLAGGRETQYF | TGTGCCAGTAGTATGGTCCTAGCGGGAGGGAGAGAGACCCAGTACTTC
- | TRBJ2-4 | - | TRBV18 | CASSLQTRVQYF | TGTGCCAGCTCTTTACAAACCCGGGTTCAGTACTTC
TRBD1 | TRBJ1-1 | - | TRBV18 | CASSPGTGAEAFF | TGTGCCAGCTCACCCGGGACAGGGGCTGAAGCTTTCTTT
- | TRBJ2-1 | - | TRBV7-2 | CASSLALSSPYNEQFF | TGTGCCAGCAGCTTAGCCCTCTCGAGCCCCTACAATGAGCAGTTCTTC
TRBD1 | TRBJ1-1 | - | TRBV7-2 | CASSPGQGNTEAFF | TGTGCCAGCAGCCCTGGACAGGGTAACACTGAAGCTTTCTTT
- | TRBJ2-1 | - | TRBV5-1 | CASSLEGLAKSYNEQFF | TGCGCCAGCAGCTTGGAGGGGCTAGCAAAGTCCTACAATGAGCAGTTCTTC
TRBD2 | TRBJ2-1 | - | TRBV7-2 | CASSATSGGYNEQFF | TGTGCCAGCAGCGCGACTAGCGGGGGTTACAATGAGCAGTTCTTC
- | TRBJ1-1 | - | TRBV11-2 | CASSLENTEAFF | TGTGCCAGCAGCTTAGAAAACACTGAAGCTTTCTTT
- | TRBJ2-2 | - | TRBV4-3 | CASSPTHSLANTGELFF | TGCGCCAGCAGCCCAACCCACAGCCTCGCGAACACCGGGGAGCTGTTTTTT
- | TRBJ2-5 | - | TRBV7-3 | CASSLRGETQYF | TGTGCCAGCAGCTTAAGGGGGGAGACCCAGTACTTC
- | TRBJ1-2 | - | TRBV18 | CASSPKAQENYGYTF | TGTGCCAGCTCACCAAAGGCACAGGAGAACTATGGCTACACCTTC
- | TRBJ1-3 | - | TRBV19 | CASSIIDSSGNTIYF | TGTGCCAGTAGTATTATCGACTCCTCTGGAAACACCATATATTTT
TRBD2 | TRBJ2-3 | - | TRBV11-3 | CASSLDGEREGLLNTQYF | TGTGCCAGCAGCTTAGATGGTGAGCGGGAGGGCCTCCTAAATACGCAGTATTTT
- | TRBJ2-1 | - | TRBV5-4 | CASSLALAKYNEQFF | TGTGCCAGCAGCTTAGCACTAGCAAAGTACAATGAGCAGTTCTTC
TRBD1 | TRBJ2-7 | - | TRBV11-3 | CASSYRQGLSSYEQYF | TGTGCCAGCAGCTACCGACAGGGTTTATCCTCCTACGAGCAGTACTTC
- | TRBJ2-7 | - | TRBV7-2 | CASSPGSVATYEQYF | TGTGCCAGCAGCCCTGGGAGTGTTGCAACGTACGAGCAGTACTTC
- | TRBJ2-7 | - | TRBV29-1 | CSVGGLGGYHEQYF | TGCAGCGTTGGAGGGTTGGGGGGTTACCACGAGCAGTACTTC
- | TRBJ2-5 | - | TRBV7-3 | CASSLTSSQETQYF | TGTGCCAGCAGCTTAACCTCTAGCCAGGAGACCCAGTACTTC
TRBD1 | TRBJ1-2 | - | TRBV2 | CASSSAGQGRGYGYTF | TGTGCCAGCAGTTCAGCTGGACAGGGGCGCGGCTATGGCTACACCTTC
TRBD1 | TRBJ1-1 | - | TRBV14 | CASSAGGQGNTEAFF | TGTGCCAGCAGCGCGGGGGGACAGGGGAACACTGAAGCTTTCTTT
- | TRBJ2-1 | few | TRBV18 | CASSPQDRNSEQFF | TGTGCCAGCTCACCACAGGATCGCAATTCCGAGCAGTTCTTC
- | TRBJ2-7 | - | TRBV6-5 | CASSYVRQSYEQYF | TGTGCCAGCAGTTACGTTAGGCAATCCTACGAGCAGTACTTC